The next 17 T cell receptor beta chains were all read from a single sample in a study. TCRdb redid the calling of the 5' RACE reads with MiXCR, one entry per CDR3 protein. The repertoire holds fewer than 80,000 distinct CDR3 sequences, with 22% as singletons. Source material: memory CD4+ T cells sorted from a lymph node. Sample subset: memory CD4+ T cells, CD4+CD45RO+CD25-. Receptor source: a female donor with breast cancer.

This clonotype was detected many times. This chain links TRBV4-3 with TRBJ2-2; 10 nucleotides match TRBD1. Germline V gives CDR1 LGHNA, CDR2 YSLEER. J lost 9 bases, V lost 4 bases, and 14 bases had no gene match. This CDR3 is 17 amino acids long. CDR3: CASSRIGGQGSKRELFF. CDR3 nucleotides: TGCGCCAGCAGCCGGATTGGGGGACAGGGGTCTAAGAGGGAGCTGTTTTTT.

V usage is TRBV5-5 and J usage is TRBJ2-2; D remains ambiguous. V lost 0 bases, J lost 6 bases, and 15 bases lay in between. The V gene's germline CDR1 is SGHKS and CDR2 YYEKEE (reference sequence). This CDR3 is built from 16 residues. In DNA, the CDR3 is TGTGCCAGCAGCTTGGTAGTGACATTGTCATCCGGGGAGCTGTTTTTT. Its translation: CASSLVVTLSSGELFF.

V gene TRBV10-3 combines with J gene TRBJ1-1, with D perhaps matching TRBD1 (5 bases). The germline V gene encodes CDR1 ENHRY and CDR2 SYGVKD. Trimming stripped 10 bases from V and 1 base from J, with 13 bases between. This CDR3 is 13 amino acids long. This CDR3 is CATRLRENTEAFF. CDR3 DNA sequence: TGTGCCACACGACTCAGGGAGAACACTGAAGCTTTCTTT.

This clonotype turned up a few times. J is TRBJ2-5 and V is TRBV5-1, with 10 nucleotides matching TRBD1. This CDR3 contains 14 residues. The junction had 4 bases not matched to a gene; V was cut back by 3 bases and J by 5 bases. Germline CDR1 SGHRS, CDR2 YFSETQ. DNA of the CDR3: TGCGCCAGCAGCTCGGGACAGGGGCGGGAGACCCAGTACTTC. It yields the protein CASSSGQGRETQYF.

This clonotype appeared a few times. The rearrangement links TRBV12-3 or TRBV12-4 to TRBJ1-2; TRBD1 matches 7 bases. V was clipped by 6 bases and J by 4 bases; unmatched bases: 5. The CDR3 has 13 amino acids. This CDR3 is CASSVGQLYGYTF. The CDR3 coding sequence is TGTGCCAGCAGCGTGGGACAGCTCTATGGCTACACCTTC.

The V gene is TRBV24-1, the J gene TRBJ2-1; maybe TRBD1 (6 bases). Trimming took off 3 bases at V and 7 bases at J, with 18 bases between the two ends. Germline V gene data show CDR1 as KGHDR and CDR2 as SFDVKD. The CDR3 extends over 16 amino acids. The CDR3 DNA sequence: TGTGCCACCAGTGATCACCTCCTCCGGACAGAAAATGAGCAGTTCTTC. Its translation: CATSDHLLRTENEQFF.

In regard to this clonotype: It may be a read error: a sequence one base away is much more abundant. The chain recombines TRBV6-6 with TRBJ2-2; 8 bases are a match to TRBD1. This CDR3 contains 15 residues. The germline gives CDR1 MNHNY, CDR2 SVGAGI (reference sequence). In nucleotides, the CDR3 is TGTGCCAGCAGTTACACCCAGGGGGCAACCGGGGAGCTGCTTTTT. This translates into CASSYTQGATGELLF.

Of note for this clonotype: At one end the junction does not follow the germline gene, possibly because of a read error. The rearrangement links TRBV28 to TRBJ1-6; the D is unclear. CDR1 MDHEN and CDR2 SYDVKM come from the germline V gene. The CDR3 has 13 residues. The CDR3 DNA reads TGTGCCAGCAGTTCTTACAAGAATTCATCCCTCCACTTT. It is translated as CASSSYKNSSLHF.

The chain joins TRBV12-3 or TRBV12-4 to TRBJ2-2, with 8 bases lining up with TRBD1. The CDR3 totals 15 residues. V gave up 6 bases and J gave up 0 bases; unmatched junction bases: 3. The CDR3 sequence: CASSGQGPNTGELFF. The CDR3 coding sequence is TGTGCCAGCAGCGGACAGGGACCGAACACCGGGGAGCTGTTTTTT.

As regards this clonotype: At one end the junction does not follow the germline gene, possibly because of a read error. The V call is TRBV12-3 or TRBV12-4, the J call TRBJ2-3; D is undetermined. This CDR3 spans 12 amino acids. As DNA, the CDR3 is TGTGCCAGCAGGCCGGATGGAGATACGCTGTATTTT. This encodes CASRPDGDTLYF.

The chain carries TRBV7-2 and TRBJ1-2; TRBD1 agrees at 12 bases. The CDR3 has 15 residues. V shed 4 bases and J 6 bases; nucleotides not matched to a gene: 6. CDR1 is SGHTA, CDR2 FQGNSA, per germline. The CDR3 DNA follows: TGTGCCAGCAGCTCATACGGGACAGGGGGCGATGGCTACACCTTC. Translation: CASSSYGTGGDGYTF.

In this sample, this clonotype turned up many times. The chain uses TRBV20-1 and TRBJ1-2; D is unresolved. CDR3 size: 14 residues. CDR1 is DFQATT, CDR2 SNEGSKA, per germline (reference sequence). V was shortened by 0 bases and J by 4 bases, with 12 bases between the two germline ends. For the CDR3, the DNA is TGCAGTGCTAGAGACGATAGGGTTATCTATGGCTACACCTTC. It is translated as CSARDDRVIYGYTF.

This clonotype was seen at least ten times. This chain connects TRBV5-1 to TRBJ2-5, with TRBD2 matching over 13 bases. The CDR3 is 14 amino acids. Trimming cost V 6 bases and J 3 bases; bases outside gene matches: 2. Germline V lookup: CDR1 SGHRS, CDR2 YFSETQ. CDR3 nucleotides: TGCGCCAGCACCGGACTAGCGGGAGAAGAGACCCAGTACTTC. Protein product: CASTGLAGEETQYF.

The chain employs TRBV5-1 and TRBJ2-1; TRBD2 is a possible D gene (7 bases). The CDR3 contains 15 residues. Germline V CDR1 and CDR2: SGHRS, YFSETQ. With 0 bases removed from V and 7 bases from J, the gap between germline ends came to 14 bases. CDR3 sequence (DNA): TGCGCCAGCAGCTTGGGGGGCGGGGGCTCGAATGAGCAGTTCTTC. It is translated as CASSLGGGGSNEQFF.

A word on this clonotype: A much larger clone differs by one base, so this may be a read error. The chain employs TRBV12-3 or TRBV12-4 and TRBJ2-3; no firm D call. The length of the CDR3 is 12 residues. The CDR3 DNA sequence: TGTGCCAGCAGGGGCCCCACAGATACGCCGTATTTT. Translated, it gives CASRGPTDTPYF.

This clonotype was counted at least ten times. This sequence joins TRBV5-1 and TRBJ1-2, with D possibly being TRBD1 (6 bases). With 2 bases removed from V and 5 bases from J, the gap between germline ends came to 16 bases. CDR3 length: 15 amino acids. Germline V gene sequence: CDR1 SGHRS, CDR2 YFSETQ. Written as DNA, the CDR3 is TGCGCCAGCAGCTTTGGACAGTCTCAAGGGTATGGCTACACCTTC. Residues: CASSFGQSQGYGYTF.

This clonotype was seen more than once but under ten times. The chain combines TRBV6-5 with TRBJ2-7, with TRBD2 matching 9 bases. CDR3 size: 15 residues. Germline-derived CDR1 and CDR2 are MNHEY and SVGAGI. Losses at the gene ends were 1 base for V and 6 bases for J; bases not matched to a gene: 7. This CDR3 reads CASSYWNAGGLEQYF. CDR3 nucleotides: TGTGCCAGCAGTTACTGGAACGCGGGAGGGCTCGAGCAGTACTTC.